The T cell receptor beta chain under discussion was sequenced for a study of T cell repertoires in aging, cancer and after chemotherapy. With 8 bases removed from V and 4 bases from J, the gap between germline ends came to 18 bases. CDR1 and CDR2 (germline): SGHDT, YYEEEE. CDR3 size: 14 residues. Rearranged V-D-J TRB sequences were amplified with a mixed TRB-A/B primer pool. TCRdb fed the multiplex PCR reads into MiXCR, producing one record per CDR3 protein. The sample holds around 12,000 distinct CDR3 sequences, around 30% seen once. Study-level points and caveats: Age-matched healthy donors had significantly more diverse, less clonal blood TCR repertoires than untreated cancer patients. No conclusions about immunological memory after chemotherapy can be drawn from the repertoire data.

This clonotype appeared a few times. Its target is not known. Peripheral blood genomic DNA, not sorted cells or RNA, was the template. This sequence joins TRBV5-6 and TRBJ1-1, with D possibly TRBD1 on 5 matching bases. The receptor was isolated from a human donor with a blood cancer. Source material: blood. DNA of the CDR3: TGTGCCAGAAGCCCCTGGGGGGAGGGCACTGAAGCTTTCTTT. Its protein product is CARSPWGEGTEAFF.